This T cell receptor (beta chain) derives from a study of radiotherapy plus CTLA-4 blockade in lung cancer. Only in-frame clones appear in the TCRdb table, and some are missing; sequencing was by immunoSEQ multiplex PCR. The sample has around 100,000 clones, more than 65% seen once. The CDR3 contains 16 residues. Germline CDR1 reads SSHAT; CDR2 reads FNYEAQ (reference sequence). This TCR was sampled from a human donor with non-small cell lung cancer that progressed on radiotherapy plus ipilimumab. Some clones in this sample may be carry-over from other donors' samples. The material was peripheral blood, obtained from a patient treated with radiotherapy plus ipilimumab. The chain is built from TRBV7-7 and TRBJ1-1, with a possible D match to TRBD1 (5 bases). In DNA form, the CDR3 reads TGTGCTAGCGGACCAAAATTGAGGGGACGGAACACTGAAGCTTTCTTT. This sequence encodes CASGPKLRGRNTEAFF.